These T cell receptor beta chains were read from a single sample in a study of blood T cell repertoires in COVID-19. Sequencing used immunoSEQ multiplex PCR; TCRdb keeps in-frame clones, though not all of them. This sample has 70,000 to 100,000 clones, with about 70% found just once. Sequences were obtained from peripheral blood. These receptor sequences come from a woman aged 55-69 years in a cohort sampled during active or convalescent COVID-19. Each CDR3 is given with its conserved first and last residue. The D gene is left open where the match is weak. Not every row has a clone size; where given, it reads once, few, many or a size class.

D gene	clone size	V gene	J gene	CDR3 protein	CDR3 DNA
-	-	TRBV14	TRBJ2-1	CASSQDQGPYNEQFF	TGTGCCAGCAGCCAAGATCAGGGGCCCTACAATGAGCAGTTCTTC
TRBD2	-	TRBV28	TRBJ2-7	CASRASGGSYEQYF	TGTGCCAGCAGGGCTAGCGGGGGTTCCTACGAGCAGTACTTC
-	-	TRBV7-2	TRBJ2-2	CASSPHRDRNTGELFF	TGTGCCAGCAGCCCACACAGGGATCGCAACACCGGGGAGCTGTTTTTT
TRBD2	-	TRBV7-2	TRBJ2-2	CASSDLAGANTGELFF	TGTGCCAGCAGCGACCTAGCGGGGGCGAACACCGGGGAGCTGTTTTTT
-	once	TRBV6-2/TRBV6-3	TRBJ2-7	CASSYYTPVPSYEQYF	TGTGCCAGCAGTTACTACACACCAGTCCCTTCCTACGAGCAGTACTTC
TRBD2	once	TRBV4-1	TRBJ2-7	CASSHNLAGSYEQYF	TGCGCCAGCAGCCACAATCTAGCGGGTTCCTACGAGCAGTACTTC
-	few	TRBV5-6	TRBJ1-2	CASSLEQNYGYTF	TGTGCCAGCAGCTTGGAACAGAACTATGGCTACACCTTC
-	-	TRBV5-1	TRBJ2-2	CANAEANTGELFF	TGCGCCAATGCGGAGGCGAACACCGGGGAGCTGTTTTTT
-	-	TRBV30	TRBJ2-3	CAWSLLGGDSDTQYF	TGTGCCTGGAGTTTGCTTGGCGGGGATTCAGATACGCAGTATTTT
TRBD2	-	TRBV28	TRBJ2-1	CASSSGGAINEQFF	TGTGCCAGCAGTTCCGGGGGGGCCATCAATGAGCAGTTCTTC
TRBD1	-	TRBV28	TRBJ1-5	CTHQIRTGGEQPQHF	TGTACTCACCAGATAAGGACAGGGGGAGAGCAGCCCCAGCATTTT
-	-	TRBV7-9	TRBJ1-1	CASSFVGGDTEAFF	TGTGCCAGCAGCTTCGTGGGGGGGGACACTGAAGCTTTCTTT
-	-	TRBV19	TRBJ1-1	CASSRTPVNTEAFF	TGTGCCAGTAGTAGGACACCGGTGAACACTGAAGCTTTCTTT
-	-	TRBV2	TRBJ1-2	CASSPNGGTLFGYTF	TGTGCCAGCAGCCCGAATGGGGGGACCTTGTTTGGCTACACCTTC
TRBD1	-	TRBV29-1	TRBJ2-2	CSAGQGERTGELFF	TGCAGCGCGGGACAGGGGGAGCGGACCGGGGAGCTGTTTTTT
TRBD1	-	TRBV25-1	TRBJ1-1	CASSEPFQGARAFF	TGTGCCAGCAGTGAACCCTTCCAGGGGGCGCGGGCTTTCTTT
-	-	TRBV29-1	TRBJ2-4	CSVEVKLNIQYF	TGCAGCGTTGAAGTTAAGCTAAACATTCAGTACTTC
-	many	TRBV18	TRBJ2-7	CASSPPSRDEQYF	TGTGCCAGCTCACCACCAAGCAGGGACGAGCAGTACTTC
TRBD1	-	TRBV27	TRBJ2-7	CARTGQRDYEQYF	TGTGCCAGGACGGGACAGCGAGACTACGAGCAGTACTTC
TRBD1	-	TRBV19	TRBJ1-2	CASSIPGDRVNYGYTF	TGTGCCAGTAGTATCCCAGGGGACAGGGTGAACTATGGCTACACCTTC
-	-	TRBV6-6	TRBJ1-4	CASSLEKLFF	TGTGCCAGCAGTTTAGAAAAACTGTTTTTT
TRBD1	many	TRBV19	TRBJ2-3	CASSDINEGGQAGDTQYF	TGTGCCAGTAGCGATATCAACGAGGGGGGACAGGCAGGCGATACGCAGTATTTT
-	-	TRBV19	TRBJ2-5	CASSHTSLGETQYF	TGTGCCAGTAGTCATACTAGTTTGGGGGAGACCCAGTACTTC
TRBD1	-	TRBV5-1	TRBJ2-7	CASSWTGGREQYF	TGCGCCAGCAGCTGGACAGGGGGCCGCGAGCAGTACTTC
TRBD1	-	TRBV4-3	TRBJ1-6	CASSQETGSSYNSPLHF	TGCGCCAGCAGCCAAGAGACAGGGAGCTCCTATAATTCACCCCTCCACTTT
-	-	TRBV19	TRBJ2-1	CASSIVTSSRYNEQFF	TGTGCCAGTAGTATAGTAACTAGCAGCCGATACAATGAGCAGTTCTTC
TRBD1	few	TRBV4-1	TRBJ1-5	CASRHTGQENQPQHF	TGCGCCAGCCGACACACAGGACAGGAAAATCAGCCCCAGCATTTT
TRBD1	-	TRBV9	TRBJ1-2	CASSGDRQGYGYTF	TGTGCCAGCAGCGGAGACCGACAGGGATATGGCTACACCTTC
TRBD1	-	TRBV29-1	TRBJ2-7	CSVRPFDRGSYEQYF	TGCAGCGTACGACCCTTTGACAGGGGGTCGTACGAGCAGTACTTC
TRBD2	-	TRBV19	TRBJ2-7	CASSRGLAGTYEQYF	TGTGCCAGTAGTAGGGGACTAGCGGGGACCTACGAGCAGTACTTC
-	-	TRBV27	TRBJ1-3	CASSPYTGDGNTIYF	TGTGCCAGCAGTCCCTACACAGGTGACGGAAACACCATATATTTT
-	-	TRBV9	TRBJ2-5	CASSVVSGGETQYF	TGTGCCAGCAGCGTAGTATCTGGCGGGGAGACCCAGTACTTC
TRBD1	-	TRBV5-1	TRBJ1-5	CASSLEGARNQPQHF	TGCGCCAGCAGCTTGGAGGGGGCGCGCAATCAGCCCCAGCATTTT
TRBD2	-	TRBV7-8	TRBJ2-1	CASSVGAGDGEQFF	TGTGCCAGCTCCGTTGGAGCGGGGGATGGTGAGCAGTTCTTC
TRBD1	once	TRBV6-4	TRBJ1-5	CASSRTGDQPQHF	TGTGCCAGCAGCCGGACAGGGGATCAGCCCCAGCATTTT
-	once	TRBV30	TRBJ1-1	CAWSVFVSVNTEAFF	TGTGCCTGGAGTGTATTTGTCAGTGTGAACACTGAAGCTTTCTTT
TRBD1	-	TRBV5-1	TRBJ2-6	CASSLGVGTGSGANVLTF	TGCGCCAGCAGCTTGGGGGTTGGGACAGGGTCTGGGGCCAACGTCCTGACTTTC
TRBD1	-	TRBV29-1	TRBJ2-3	CSVETGDTQYF	TGCAGCGTTGAGACAGGGGATACGCAGTATTTT
TRBD2	-	TRBV9	TRBJ2-7	CASSTGLAGGLYGYEQYF	TGTGCCAGCAGCACGGGACTAGCGGGGGGGTTGTACGGCTACGAGCAGTACTTC
-	-	TRBV20-1	TRBJ2-2	CSASAPRGTGELFF	TGCAGTGCTAGTGCCCCCCGCGGCACCGGGGAGCTGTTTTTT
-	-	TRBV28	TRBJ1-2	CASSLRAARHGYTF	TGTGCCAGCAGCCTGAGGGCCGCCCGACATGGCTACACCTTC
TRBD1	-	TRBV4-3	TRBJ2-4	CASSPTGDAKNIQYF	TGCGCCAGCAGCCCGACAGGGGATGCCAAAAACATTCAGTACTTC
-	-	TRBV20-1	TRBJ1-1	CSAKRNTEAFF	TGCAGTGCTAAGAGGAACACTGAAGCTTTCTTT
-	-	TRBV7-3	TRBJ1-1	CASTGNSANTEAFF	TGTGCCAGCACAGGAAACAGTGCTAACACTGAAGCTTTCTTT
-	-	TRBV5-1	TRBJ2-7	CASSLGPGQGAATSGIYEQYF	TGCGCCAGCAGCTTGGGTCCGGGACAGGGGGCAGCGACTAGCGGGATCTACGAGCAGTACTTC
-	-	TRBV12-3/TRBV12-4	TRBJ1-1	CASTRAAGTEAFF	TGTGCCAGCACCAGGGCCGCGGGGACTGAAGCTTTCTTT
TRBD2	-	TRBV5-4	TRBJ2-3	CASSLGAGGSTDTQYF	TGTGCCAGCAGCTTGGGAGCGGGGGGGAGCACAGATACGCAGTATTTT
-	-	TRBV2	TRBJ1-1	CASVMEAGNTEAFF	TGTGCCAGCGTGATGGAAGCGGGGAACACTGAAGCTTTCTTT